This note documents a single TCR beta chain sequence. Its target is unknown. The CDR3 has 14 residues. The germline gives CDR1 MNHNY, CDR2 SVGAGI (reference sequence). V lost 4 bases to trimming and J lost 5 bases, with 14 bases between them. Reverse transcribing all isolated RNA meant expressed TCRB transcripts were sequenced. The repertoire was sequenced with immunoSEQ multiplex PCR; TCRdb's copy has only in-frame clones and lacks some. Of over 200,000 clones detected, roughly 10% appear once; the ten largest clones hold about 0.018%. The data belong to a study of beta chain features in type 1 diabetes. Study conclusions and caveats: Among patients with Type 1 diabetes, TCRB CDR3s were moderately but significantly shorter in every one of the four CD4+ subsets.

The chain has TRBV6-6 and TRBJ2-5; D perhaps matches TRBD2 (5 bases). This clonotype was sampled from a man aged 25-45 years with type 1 diabetes. The specimen was naive CD4+ T cells from blood. CDR3 DNA: TGTGCCAGCAGTTCACCGGGGAGTTCCGAGACCCAGTACTTC. This codes for CASSSPGSSETQYF.